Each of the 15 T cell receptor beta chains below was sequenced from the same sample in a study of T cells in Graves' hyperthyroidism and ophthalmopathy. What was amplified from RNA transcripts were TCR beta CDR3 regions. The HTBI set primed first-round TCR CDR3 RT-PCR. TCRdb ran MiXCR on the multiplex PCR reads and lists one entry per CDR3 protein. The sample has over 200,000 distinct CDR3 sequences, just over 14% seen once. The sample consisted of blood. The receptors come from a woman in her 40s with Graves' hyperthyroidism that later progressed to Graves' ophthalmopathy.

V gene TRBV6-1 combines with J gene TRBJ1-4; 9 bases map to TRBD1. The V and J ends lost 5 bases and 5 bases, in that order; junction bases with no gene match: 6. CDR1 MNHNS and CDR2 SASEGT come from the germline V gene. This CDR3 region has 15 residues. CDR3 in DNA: TGTGCCAGCAGTAAGACCGGGACAGGGAATGAAAAACTGTTTTTT. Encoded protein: CASSKTGTGNEKLFF.

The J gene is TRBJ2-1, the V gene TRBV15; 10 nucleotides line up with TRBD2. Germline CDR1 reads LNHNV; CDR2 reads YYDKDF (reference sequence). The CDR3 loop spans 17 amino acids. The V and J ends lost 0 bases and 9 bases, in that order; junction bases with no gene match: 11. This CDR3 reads CATSRDLISGRMREQFF. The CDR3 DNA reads TGTGCCACCAGCAGAGATCTAATTAGCGGGAGGATGCGTGAGCAGTTCTTC.

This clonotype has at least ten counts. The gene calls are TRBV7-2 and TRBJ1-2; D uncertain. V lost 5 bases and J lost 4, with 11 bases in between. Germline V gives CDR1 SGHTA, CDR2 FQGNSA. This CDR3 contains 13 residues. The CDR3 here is CASSPANGYGYTF. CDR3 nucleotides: TGTGCCAGCAGCCCGGCCAACGGCTATGGCTACACCTTC.

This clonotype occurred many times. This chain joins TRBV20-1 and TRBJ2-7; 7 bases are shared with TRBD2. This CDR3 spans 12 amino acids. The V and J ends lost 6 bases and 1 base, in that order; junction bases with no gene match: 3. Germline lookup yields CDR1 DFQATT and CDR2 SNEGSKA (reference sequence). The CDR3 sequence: CSASGNSYEQYF. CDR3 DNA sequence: TGCAGTGCGAGCGGGAATTCCTACGAGCAGTACTTC.

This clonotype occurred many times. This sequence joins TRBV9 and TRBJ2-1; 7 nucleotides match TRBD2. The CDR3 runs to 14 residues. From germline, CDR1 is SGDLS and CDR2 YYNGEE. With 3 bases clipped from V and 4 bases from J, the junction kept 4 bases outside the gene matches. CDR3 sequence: CASSATSTYNEQFF. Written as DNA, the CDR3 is TGTGCCAGCAGCGCGACTAGCACATACAATGAGCAGTTCTTC.

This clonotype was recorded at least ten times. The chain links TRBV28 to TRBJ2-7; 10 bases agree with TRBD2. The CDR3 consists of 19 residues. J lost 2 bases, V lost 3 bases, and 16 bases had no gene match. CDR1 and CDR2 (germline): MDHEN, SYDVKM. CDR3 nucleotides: TGTGCCAGCAGTTTCATCCTTAGACCTAGCGGGAGAGCCGCCTACGAGCAGTACTTC. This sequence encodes CASSFILRPSGRAAYEQYF.

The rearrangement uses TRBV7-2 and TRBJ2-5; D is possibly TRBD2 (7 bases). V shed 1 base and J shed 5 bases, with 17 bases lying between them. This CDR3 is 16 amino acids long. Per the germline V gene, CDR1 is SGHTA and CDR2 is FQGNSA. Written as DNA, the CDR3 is TGTGCCAGCAGCTTAGGGGGAGGGGGGTCCGGGGAGACCCAGTACTTC. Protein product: CASSLGGGGSGETQYF. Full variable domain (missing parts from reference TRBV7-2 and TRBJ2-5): GAGVSQSPSNKVTEKGKDVELRCDPISGHTALYWYRQSLGQGLEFLIYFQGNSAPDKSGLPSDRFSAERTGGSVSTLTIQRTQQEDSAVYLCASSLGGGGSGETQYFGPGTRLLVL.

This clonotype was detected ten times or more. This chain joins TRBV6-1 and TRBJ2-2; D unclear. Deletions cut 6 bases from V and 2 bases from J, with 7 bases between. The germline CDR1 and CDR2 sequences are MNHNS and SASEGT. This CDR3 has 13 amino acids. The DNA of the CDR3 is TGTGCCAGCAGGTTTCAAAACACCGGGGAGCTGTTTTTT. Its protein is CASRFQNTGELFF.

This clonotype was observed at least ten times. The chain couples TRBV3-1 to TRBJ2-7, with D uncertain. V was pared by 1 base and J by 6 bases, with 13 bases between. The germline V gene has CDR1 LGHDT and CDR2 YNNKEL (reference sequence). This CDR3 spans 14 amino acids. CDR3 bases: TGTGCCAGCAGCCAAGCACACCGCGACGGCGAGCAGTACTTC. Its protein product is CASSQAHRDGEQYF.

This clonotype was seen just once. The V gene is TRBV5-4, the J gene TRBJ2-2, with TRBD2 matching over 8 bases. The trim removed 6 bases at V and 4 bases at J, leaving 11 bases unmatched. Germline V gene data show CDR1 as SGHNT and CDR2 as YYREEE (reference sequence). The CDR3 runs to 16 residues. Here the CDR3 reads CASTSGGARGTGELFF. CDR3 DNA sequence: TGTGCCAGCACTTCCGGGGGGGCCCGAGGCACCGGGGAGCTGTTTTTT. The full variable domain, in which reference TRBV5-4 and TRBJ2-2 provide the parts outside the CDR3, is ETGVTQSPTHLIKTRGQQVTLRCSSQSGHNTVSWYQQALGQGPQFIFQYYREEENGRGNFPPRFSGLQFPNYSSELNVNALELDDSALYLCASTSGGARGTGELFFGEGSRLTVL.

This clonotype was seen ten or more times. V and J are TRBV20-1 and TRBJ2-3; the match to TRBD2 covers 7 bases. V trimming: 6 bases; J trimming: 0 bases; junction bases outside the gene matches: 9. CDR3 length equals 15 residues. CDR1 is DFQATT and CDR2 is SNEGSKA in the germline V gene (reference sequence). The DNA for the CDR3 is TGCAGTGCCTCAAGCGGGACCTCTAGCACAGATACGCAGTATTTT. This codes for CSASSGTSSTDTQYF.

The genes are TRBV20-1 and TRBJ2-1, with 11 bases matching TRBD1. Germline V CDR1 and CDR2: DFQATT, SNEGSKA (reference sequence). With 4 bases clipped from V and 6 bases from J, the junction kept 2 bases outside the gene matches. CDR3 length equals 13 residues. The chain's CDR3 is CSATGQGVNEQFF. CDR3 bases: TGCAGTGCTACGGGACAGGGGGTCAATGAGCAGTTCTTC.

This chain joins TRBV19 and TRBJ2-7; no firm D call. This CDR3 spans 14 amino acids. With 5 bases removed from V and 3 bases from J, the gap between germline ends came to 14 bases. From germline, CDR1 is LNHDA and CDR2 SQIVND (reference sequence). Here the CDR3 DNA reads TGTGCCAGTAGTCCCCCCCAGCGCCACTACGAGCAGTACTTC. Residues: CASSPPQRHYEQYF.

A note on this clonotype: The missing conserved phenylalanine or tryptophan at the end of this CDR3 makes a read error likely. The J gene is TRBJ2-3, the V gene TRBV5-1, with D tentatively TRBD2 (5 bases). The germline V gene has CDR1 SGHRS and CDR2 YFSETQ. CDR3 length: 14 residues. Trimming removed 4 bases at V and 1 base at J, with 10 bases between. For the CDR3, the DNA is TGCGCCAGCAGCCCAACTAGTCGCACAGATACGCAGTATTCT. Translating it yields CASSPTSRTDTQYS.

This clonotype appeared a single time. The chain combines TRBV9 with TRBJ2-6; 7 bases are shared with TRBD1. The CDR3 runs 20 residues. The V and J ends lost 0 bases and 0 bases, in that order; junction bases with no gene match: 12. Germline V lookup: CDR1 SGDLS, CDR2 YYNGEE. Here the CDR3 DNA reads TGTGCCAGCAGCGTAGTGGTCGGGACAGTGGACCACTCTGGGGCCAACGTCCTGACTTTC. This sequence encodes CASSVVVGTVDHSGANVLTF.